One and the same sample provided the 29 T cell receptor beta chains below, sequenced in a study of shared clonotypes between healthy human individuals (dated by TCRdb to 2018 to 2021). Library method: the immunoSEQ multiplex PCR assay. TCRdb carries this immuneACCESS record with in-frame sequences only. Its versions omit some clonotypes, under half of them owing to an unresolved V gene in the studies checked, with the rest unexplained. The sample profile shows about 2.1 million clones; 85% to 95% of them were found once. The ten largest make up over 1.5% of the sample. CD8 naive samples were obtained by positive selection for CCR7 among CD45RO-negative cells, yielding a CD45RA+CCR7+ population from which TemRA cells were excluded. Material for sequencing was naive CD8+ T cells from PBMCs. The label giving this sample's cell subset or site can be read as: CD45RA+CCR7+. These receptors all come from a young man in good health. Some clones in this sample may be carry-over from other donors' samples.

The chain uses TRBV15 and TRBJ1-5; the D gene is possibly TRBD1 (6 bases). The V gene's germline CDR1 is LNHNV and CDR2 YYDKDF (reference sequence). The ends were cut back, 0 bases at V and 7 bases at J, with 10 bases in the middle. The CDR3 extends over 14 amino acids. The CDR3 loop reads CATSRERGAQPQHF. For the CDR3, the DNA is TGTGCCACCAGCAGAGAACGGGGGGCCCAGCCCCAGCATTTT.

The chain recombines TRBV4-1 with TRBJ2-6; D perhaps matches TRBD1 (5 bases). CDR1 and CDR2 from the germline V gene are MGHRA and YSYEKL. V lost 1 base and J lost 4, with 23 bases in between. CDR3 length: 20 amino acids. The CDR3 DNA sequence: TGCGCCAGCAGCCAAGGGCCAGGGCAGTTAAGTCTTGGGGGGGCCAACGTCCTGACTTTC. Its translation is CASSQGPGQLSLGGANVLTF.

The rearrangement uses TRBV11-2 and TRBJ1-4; D is unresolved. Trimming stripped 3 bases from V and 0 bases from J, with 2 bases between. Germline V gives CDR1 SGHAT, CDR2 FQNNGV. The CDR3 loop spans 13 amino acids. The CDR3 sequence: CASSFTTNEKLFF. In DNA form, the CDR3 reads TGTGCCAGCAGCTTTACAACTAATGAAAAACTGTTTTTT.

The J gene is TRBJ2-4, the V gene TRBV12-2. TRBV12-2 is an annotated pseudogene. The CDR3 runs to 17 residues. CDR3 protein: CASRLAGQDPLKNIQYF. CDR3 nucleotide sequence: TGTGCAAGTCGCTTAGCTGGGCAGGACCCCTTGAAAAACATTCAGTACTTC.

The CDR3 DNA sequence: TGTGCCAGTAGTAAAACCGGGACAACTGGAAACACCATATATTTT. Translation gives CASSKTGTTGNTIYF. The J gene is TRBJ1-3, the V gene TRBV19; TRBD1 is a possible D gene (6 bases). The V gene's germline CDR1 is LNHDA and CDR2 SQIVND (reference sequence). This CDR3 contains 15 residues. V lost 4 bases and J lost 2, with 12 bases in between.

V and J are TRBV5-1 and TRBJ2-4, with D unclear. Trimming removed 3 bases at V and 2 bases at J, with 6 bases between. Germline CDR1 and CDR2: SGHRS and YFSETQ. The CDR3 runs to 13 residues. The CDR3 region is CASSWASKNIQYF. CDR3 sequence (DNA): TGCGCCAGCAGCTGGGCTTCCAAAAACATTCAGTACTTC.

A note on this clone: The same CDR3 arises from other DNA sequences in this sample as well. The rearrangement links TRBV11-2 to TRBJ2-2; no clear D. CDR3 length: 14 residues. Germline lookup yields CDR1 SGHAT and CDR2 FQNNGV. The V and J ends lost 4 bases and 1 base respectively, with 7 bases between them. CDR3 in amino acids: CASSSRQNTGELFF. In nucleotides, the CDR3 is TGTGCCAGCAGCTCCCGACAGAACACCGGGGAGCTGTTTTTT.

The rearrangement links TRBV7-6 to TRBJ2-7; maybe TRBD2 (6 bases). V was trimmed by 5 bases and J by 0 bases, leaving 17 bases between them. The CDR3 has 16 residues. The germline V gene has CDR1 SGHVS and CDR2 FNYEAQ. CDR3 sequence: CASSPGSGRASYEQYF. DNA of the CDR3: TGTGCCAGCAGCCCGGGTTCCGGGAGAGCCTCCTACGAGCAGTACTTC.

This chain joins TRBV29-1 and TRBJ2-5, with 9 positions matching TRBD1. J lost 1 base, V lost 1 base, and 4 bases had no gene match. Per germline, CDR1 SQVTM and CDR2 ANQGSEA. The CDR3 runs 15 residues. This CDR3 reads CSVEGGTGLQETQYF. The CDR3 nucleotides read TGCAGCGTTGAAGGAGGGACAGGGCTCCAAGAGACCCAGTACTTC.

The V gene is TRBV10-1, the J gene TRBJ2-7; 11 positions agree with TRBD2. V shed 5 bases and J 3 bases; nucleotides not matched to a gene: 0. Looked up from germline, CDR1 is WNHNN and CDR2 is SYGVQD (reference sequence). The CDR3 loop spans 13 amino acids. In nucleotides, the CDR3 is TGCGCCAGCAGTCTAGCGGGGGGCTACGAGCAGTACTTC. Translating it yields CASSLAGGYEQYF.

The rearrangement links TRBV7-9 to TRBJ2-2; D possibly matches TRBD1 or TRBD2 (7 bases each). The germline gives CDR1 SEHNR, CDR2 FQNEAQ (reference sequence). The CDR3 length is 16 residues. V lost 5 bases, J lost 5 bases, and 18 bases lay in between. CDR3 DNA: TGTGCCAGCAGCCTACCCTGGCAGGGGGGGACCGGGGAGCTGTTTTTT. Translating gives CASSLPWQGGTGELFF.

V usage is TRBV5-6 and J usage is TRBJ2-6; tentative D call: TRBD1 (5 bases). The CDR3 has 16 amino acids. V dropped 4 bases and J dropped 0 bases, with 11 bases sitting between them. The germline V gene encodes CDR1 SGHDT and CDR2 YYEEEE. CDR3 DNA: TGTGCCAGCAGCGTATACAGGCCCTCTGGGGCCAACGTCCTGACTTTC. This encodes CASSVYRPSGANVLTF. The full variable domain, with the rest looked up from reference TRBV5-6 and TRBJ2-6, is DAGVTQSPTHLIKTRGQQVTLRCSPKSGHDTVSWYQQALGQGPQFIFQYYEEEERQRGNFPDRFSGHQFPNYSSELNVNALLLGDSALYLCASSVYRPSGANVLTFGAGSRLTVL.

J is TRBJ2-7 and V is TRBV6-5; 10 nucleotides align to TRBD2. This CDR3 region has 15 residues. The trim removed 5 bases at V and 2 bases at J, leaving 6 bases unmatched. Per germline, CDR1 MNHEY and CDR2 SVGAGI. CDR3: CASSPGLADTYEQYF. In DNA form, the CDR3 reads TGTGCCAGCAGTCCAGGACTAGCGGACACCTACGAGCAGTACTTC.

J is TRBJ1-2 and V is TRBV15; perhaps TRBD1 as D (5 bases). This CDR3 is built from 14 residues. Germline V lookup: CDR1 LNHNV, CDR2 YYDKDF (reference sequence). V lost 1 base to trimming and J lost 6 bases, with 12 bases between them. Here the CDR3 DNA reads TGTGCCACCAGCAGAGCCGGGACCGGGAATGGCTACACCTTC. Translated, it gives CATSRAGTGNGYTF. Full variable domain (missing parts from reference TRBV15 and TRBJ1-2): DAMVIQNPRYQVTQFGKPVTLSCSQTLNHNVMYWYQQKSSQAPKLLFHYYDKDFNNEADTPDNFQSRRPNTSFCFLDIRSPGLGDTAMYLCATSRAGTGNGYTFGSGTRLTVV.

Worth noting for this clone: In the same sample, other DNA sequences code for this CDR3. This sequence joins TRBV19 and TRBJ1-1; D not resolved. The CDR3 covers 14 residues. Germline loops: CDR1 LNHDA, CDR2 SQIVND (reference sequence). V lost 1 base and J 0 bases, leaving 6 bases between the germline ends. The DNA of the CDR3 is TGTGCCAGTAGTATAGGGGGTCTGAACACTGAAGCTTTCTTT. Residues: CASSIGGLNTEAFF.

The chain joins TRBV7-9 to TRBJ2-1; no firm D call. This CDR3 spans 13 amino acids. CDR1 is SEHNR, CDR2 FQNEAQ, per germline (reference sequence). V was pared by 5 bases and J by 7 bases, with 12 bases between. The CDR3 is CASSPSEVNEQFF. The CDR3 DNA reads as TGTGCCAGCAGCCCATCTGAGGTTAATGAGCAGTTCTTC.

Written as DNA, the CDR3 is TGTGCCAGCAGCCCTGACAGATGGGAGTACCAAGAGACCCAGTACTTC. It encodes CASSPDRWEYQETQYF. V gene TRBV9 combines with J gene TRBJ2-5, with D possibly called TRBD1 or TRBD2 (5 bases each). The CDR3 spans 16 residues. Between the trimmed V and J ends, which lost 4 bases and 0 bases, there was a span of 16 bases. Germline lookup yields CDR1 SGDLS and CDR2 YYNGEE.

The chain joins TRBV4-1 to TRBJ1-1, with D perhaps matching TRBD1 (6 bases). The V end was cut by 1 base, the J end by 5 bases, with 17 bases between. Per the germline V gene, CDR1 is MGHRA and CDR2 is YSYEKL. The CDR3 extends over 16 amino acids. The CDR3 DNA reads TGCGCCAGCAGCCAAGGACACAGGGTGAAGAGGACTGAAGCTTTCTTT. Translating it yields CASSQGHRVKRTEAFF.

The chain recombines TRBV27 with TRBJ2-7; D may be TRBD1 or TRBD2 (5 bases each). The CDR3 extends over 15 amino acids. V lost 5 bases, J lost 2 bases, and 16 bases lay in between. CDR1 and CDR2 (germline): MNHEY, SMNVEV (reference sequence). The CDR3 DNA reads as TGTGCCAGCAGTCCGCGTCCGGGACGGCCCTACGAGCAGTACTTC. Its translation: CASSPRPGRPYEQYF.

The chain recombines TRBV7-9 with TRBJ2-5; no clear D gene. With the DNA end fitting TRBJ2-7 better, the J assignment may be wrong. The CDR3 totals 15 residues. Per the germline V gene, CDR1 is SEHNR and CDR2 is FQNEAQ (reference sequence). The CDR3 region is CASSLSSVSAYEQYF. CDR3 DNA: TGTGCCAGCAGCTTAAGCAGCGTGAGTGCCTACGAGCAGTACTTC.

V and J are TRBV28 and TRBJ1-1; D gene ambiguous. Looked up from germline, CDR1 is MDHEN and CDR2 is SYDVKM. V lost 2 bases and J 10 bases, leaving 11 bases between the germline ends. CDR3 size: 12 residues. This CDR3 reads CASSLRGNRAFF. DNA of the CDR3: TGTGCCAGCAGTTTACGGGGAAACCGAGCTTTCTTT.

This chain uses TRBV7-9 with TRBJ1-3; 7 bases agree with TRBD1. CDR1 is SEHNR, CDR2 FQNEAQ, per germline (reference sequence). V shed 3 bases, J shed 0 bases, and the junction held 14 bases outside the gene matches. The CDR3 is 19 residues long. The CDR3 reads CASSFRDSESLSSGNTIYF. Written as DNA, the CDR3 is TGTGCCAGCAGCTTCCGGGACAGCGAATCTTTGAGCTCTGGAAACACCATATATTTT.

The rearrangement uses TRBV2 and TRBJ2-5; 12 bases fit TRBD2. This CDR3 is built from 17 residues. Germline trimming cut 1 base from V and 6 bases from J; bases unmatched to any gene: 9. Germline V gene sequence: CDR1 SNHLY, CDR2 FYNNEI. In nucleotides, the CDR3 is TGTGCCAGCAGTGAAGGACTAGCGGGAGTATTAGAAAAGACCCAGTACTTC. This sequence encodes CASSEGLAGVLEKTQYF.

V is TRBV15 and J is TRBJ2-1; perhaps TRBD2 as D (6 bases). This CDR3 region has 15 residues. With 0 bases removed from V and 4 bases from J, the gap between germline ends came to 10 bases. CDR1 is LNHNV and CDR2 is YYDKDF in the germline V gene (reference sequence). The CDR3 DNA reads as TGTGCCACCAGCAGAGAGACGGGACTTTACAATGAGCAGTTCTTC. As protein: CATSRETGLYNEQFF.

The chain couples TRBV28 to TRBJ1-5; 7 bases map to TRBD1. V trimming: 7 bases; J trimming: 3 bases; junction bases outside the gene matches: 21. The germline V gene encodes CDR1 MDHEN and CDR2 SYDVKM. This CDR3 comprises 19 residues. The CDR3 DNA reads as TGTGCCAGCACTTCCAGCCTCGACAGGGTGTGGGGATTCAATCAGCCCCAGCATTTT. Translated: CASTSSLDRVWGFNQPQHF.

This chain uses TRBV7-9 with TRBJ1-1; 8 bases are shared with TRBD1. The CDR3 has 16 residues. From germline, CDR1 is SEHNR and CDR2 FQNEAQ (reference sequence). The trim removed 5 bases at V and 1 base at J, leaving 9 bases unmatched. CDR3 residues: CASSPRPGQANTEAFF. CDR3 in DNA: TGTGCCAGCAGCCCCCGACCGGGACAGGCGAACACTGAAGCTTTCTTT.

The chain recombines TRBV27 with TRBJ2-7, with D maybe TRBD1 (6 bases). The CDR3 contains 16 residues. Deletions cut 6 bases from V and 2 bases from J, with 20 bases between. Germline CDR1 and CDR2: MNHEY and SMNVEV (reference sequence). DNA for the CDR3: TGTGCCAGCAGAACCATGGTACAGGGCTGGGCCTACGAGCAGTACTTC. Translated: CASRTMVQGWAYEQYF.

The V gene is TRBV10-3, the J gene TRBJ2-3; possibly TRBD2 for D (6 bases). The CDR3 extends over 15 amino acids. V was trimmed by 0 bases and J by 4 bases, leaving 11 bases between them. Germline CDR1 is ENHRY and CDR2 is SYGVKD. Here the CDR3 DNA reads TGTGCCATCAGTGAGTCTGTAGCGGACTCAGATACGCAGTATTTT. Encoded protein: CAISESVADSDTQYF.

This rearrangement joins TRBV19 to TRBJ1-5, with 7 nucleotides matching TRBD1. The CDR3 has 14 residues. The germline gives CDR1 LNHDA, CDR2 SQIVND (reference sequence). V was clipped by 6 bases and J by 4 bases; unmatched bases: 6. In nucleotides, the CDR3 is TGTGCCAGTAGCCGATACAGGGGAAATCAGCCCCAGCATTTT. Its protein is CASSRYRGNQPQHF.